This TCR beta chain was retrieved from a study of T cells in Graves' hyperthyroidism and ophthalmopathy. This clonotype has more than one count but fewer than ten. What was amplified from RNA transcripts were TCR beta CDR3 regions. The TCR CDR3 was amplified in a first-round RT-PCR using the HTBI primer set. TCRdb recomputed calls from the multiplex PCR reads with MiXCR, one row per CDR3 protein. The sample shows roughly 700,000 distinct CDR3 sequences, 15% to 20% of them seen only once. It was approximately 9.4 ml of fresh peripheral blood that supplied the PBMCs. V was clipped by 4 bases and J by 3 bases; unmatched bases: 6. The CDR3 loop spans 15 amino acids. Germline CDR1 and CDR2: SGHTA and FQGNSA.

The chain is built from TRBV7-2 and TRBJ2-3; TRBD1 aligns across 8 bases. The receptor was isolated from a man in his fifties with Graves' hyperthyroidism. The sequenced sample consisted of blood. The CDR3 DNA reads TGTACCAGCAGCTCAGGGGGCGGGCTTACAGATACGCAGTATTTT. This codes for CTSSSGGGLTDTQYF.